One and the same sample provided the 9 T cell receptor beta chains below, sequenced in a study of cytomegalovirus exposure and HLA in healthy donors. The PCR contained 60 Vbeta and 13 Jbeta primers. This table comes from immunoSEQ multiplex PCR, and its TCRdb copy is limited to in-frame clones, with some not included. The profile shows around 120,000 clones, approximately 80% of them singletons. The sequencing sample was made of PBMCs. These receptor sequences come from a woman aged 40 to 50 in good health and CMV-seropositive.

This clone was counted between two and nine times. The chain combines TRBV27 with TRBJ2-7, with a possible D match to TRBD2 (5 bases). The CDR3 loop spans 13 amino acids. From germline, CDR1 is MNHEY and CDR2 SMNVEV (reference sequence). V lost 2 bases to trimming and J lost 7 bases, with 12 bases between them. DNA of the CDR3: TGTGCCAGCAGTTTAACGCAGCGGTCTGAGCAGTACTTC. It encodes CASSLTQRSEQYF.

This clone occurred a few times. The chain couples TRBV4-2 to TRBJ1-6; tentatively, D is TRBD1 (6 bases). There are 16 residues in the CDR3. Germline V lookup: CDR1 LGHNA, CDR2 YNFKEQ. Between the trimmed V and J ends, which lost 0 bases and 7 bases, there was a span of 13 bases. The CDR3 protein is CASSQEQTGNNSPLHF. CDR3 nucleotide sequence: TGTGCCAGCAGCCAAGAGCAAACAGGGAACAATTCACCCCTCCACTTT.

This sequence joins TRBV30 and TRBJ1-2; weak D call: TRBD1 (5 bases). The CDR3 spans 13 residues. The germline CDR1 and CDR2 sequences are GTSNPN and SVGIG (reference sequence). Deletions cut 5 bases from V and 5 bases from J, with 15 bases between. CDR3 sequence reads: CAWAVTEFYGYTF. The CDR3 DNA sequence: TGTGCCTGGGCGGTGACAGAATTTTATGGCTACACCTTC.

The chain has TRBV10-1 and TRBJ1-1; 8 bases map to TRBD1. This CDR3 has 16 residues. Germline V CDR1 and CDR2: WNHNN, SYGVQD (reference sequence). V trimming: 0 bases; J trimming: 3 bases; junction bases outside the gene matches: 6. The CDR3 region is CASSESRGQGHTEAFF. The CDR3 DNA sequence: TGCGCCAGCAGTGAGTCGCGCGGACAGGGACACACTGAAGCTTTCTTT.

V gene TRBV6-1 combines with J gene TRBJ1-1; 7 nucleotides agree with TRBD1. CDR3 length equals 14 residues. V gave up 3 bases and J gave up 0 bases; unmatched junction bases: 1. Germline CDR1 and CDR2: MNHNS and SASEGT. CDR3 sequence (DNA): TGTGCCAGCAGTGAGGACAGGATGAACACTGAAGCTTTCTTT. Amino acid sequence: CASSEDRMNTEAFF.

The chain uses TRBV5-1 and TRBJ1-3, with D tentatively TRBD1 (5 bases). This CDR3 is built from 15 residues. The V end lost 0 bases, the J end lost 7 bases, and 14 bases lay between the germline ends. Germline values: CDR1 SGHRS, CDR2 YFSETQ. CDR3 nucleotide sequence: TGCGCCAGCAGCTTGGGCGGGGACGGATACAACACCATATATTTT. Amino acid sequence: CASSLGGDGYNTIYF.

The V gene is TRBV29-1, the J gene TRBJ1-2; possible D gene TRBD1, 5 bases. Germline CDR1 is SQVTM and CDR2 is ANQGSEA. Trimming shortened V by 5 bases and J by 7 bases, and 14 bases separated the two germline ends. This CDR3 has 12 amino acids. The CDR3 nucleotides are TGCAGCGTTCCCCGCAGGGAAGGTGGCTACACCTTC. Encoded protein: CSVPRREGGYTF.

The V and J genes are TRBV6-6 and TRBJ2-1, with 10 bases that match TRBD2. V lost 0 bases, J lost 16 bases, and 12 bases stayed unmatched. CDR3 length equals 15 residues. Germline values: CDR1 MNHNY, CDR2 SVGAGI (reference sequence). The chain's CDR3 is CASSYSLAGVTGSFF. The DNA for the CDR3 is TGTGCCAGCAGTTACTCCCTAGCGGGAGTCACCGGGAGTTTCTTC.

The V call is TRBV5-8, the J call TRBJ1-4; the match to TRBD1 covers 7 bases. Germline trimming cut 1 base from V and 1 base from J; bases unmatched to any gene: 4. There are 16 residues in the CDR3. Germline CDR1 SGHTS, CDR2 YDEGEE. The CDR3 loop reads CASSLSGGGTNEKLFF. In DNA, the CDR3 is TGTGCCAGCAGCTTGTCAGGGGGAGGAACTAATGAAAAACTGTTTTTT.